This T cell receptor beta chain was recovered during a study of tumor and adjacent non-tumor tissue in lung cancer. Study-wide results and limits: Tumor repertoires had a smaller top 100 clone share than normal lung. TCR diversity was significantly greater in tumor than normal lung tissue.

The ends were cut back, 5 bases at V and 2 bases at J, with 10 bases in the middle. This CDR3 is built from 13 residues. TCRbeta libraries were built with three rounds of nested PCR, modified from ARM-PCR. A single record per CDR3 protein comes from TCRdb applying MiXCR to the multiplex PCR reads. The table lists about 85,000 distinct CDR3 sequences, around two thirds of them singletons. The template was RNA from unsorted bulk tissue. Chemotherapy-naive patients with new lung cancer underwent thoracic surgery in China, August–late 2014. A remark on this clonotype: The antigen remains unidentified. This CDR3 fails to terminate in the conserved phenylalanine or tryptophan, so it likely reflects a read error.

Sequenced sample: lung tumor tissue. This chain uses TRBV12-3 or TRBV12-4 with TRBJ2-7; D is ambiguous. This clonotype originated in a man aged 70 or older with non-small cell lung cancer. The CDR3 loop reads CASSHGRTYEQYL. The DNA for the CDR3 is TGTGCCAGCAGTCACGGACGGACCTACGAGCAGTACTTA.